This TCR beta chain was observed in a study of blood T cell repertoires in COVID-19. Study-wide background: Sites across the United States, Italy and Spain contributed samples from acute and convalescent COVID-19. PBMCs, B-cell-depleted T cells, or T cells provided the cDNA or gDNA that made up the material.

V dropped 3 bases and J dropped 7 bases, with 18 bases sitting between them. Germline V gene data show CDR1 as SGDLS and CDR2 as YYNGEE. There are 15 residues in the CDR3. The data were produced by immunoSEQ multiplex PCR, yet TCRdb's version contains in-frame clones alone and is incomplete. The sample contains around 75,000 clones, approximately 90% of which appear only once. The sequence was collected from a human donor in a cohort sampled during active COVID-19. This chain joins TRBV9 and TRBJ2-3, with a tentative D call TRBD1 (5 bases). The source material was peripheral blood. The CDR3 sequence: CASSAPGIPSNTQYF. The DNA of the CDR3 is TGTGCCAGCAGCGCTCCAGGGATCCCATCAAATACGCAGTATTTT.